A single sample gave rise to the 19 T cell receptor beta chains below, sequenced in a study of blood T cell repertoires in COVID-19. TCRdb keeps only in-frame clones here, not all; method: immunoSEQ multiplex PCR. This sample has some 350,000 clones, with around nine tenths found just once. Source material: peripheral blood. These receptors were collected from a woman in her sixties or seventies with COVID-19, enrolled during active disease.

The chain combines TRBV18 with TRBJ2-2, with D perhaps matching TRBD1 (6 bases). Per the germline V gene, CDR1 is KGHSH and CDR2 is LQKENI. This CDR3 region has 14 residues. V lost 3 bases to trimming and J lost 5 bases, with 10 bases between them. DNA for the CDR3: TGTGCCAGCTCACCGGACAGAGAGACCGGGGAGCTGTTTTTT. Amino acid sequence: CASSPDRETGELFF.

V gene TRBV10-2 combines with J gene TRBJ2-7; 8 nucleotides align to TRBD2. This CDR3 region has 14 residues. With V trimmed by 7 bases and J by 1 base, 6 bases remained unmatched. The germline gives CDR1 WSHSY, CDR2 SAAADI. The CDR3 coding sequence is TGCGCCAGCAACAAGGGACTAGAGTCCTACGAGCAGTACTTC. This gives the protein CASNKGLESYEQYF.

The CDR3 sequence is CATNSLDRGATYEQYF. The DNA of the CDR3 is TGTGCCACCAACTCATTAGACAGGGGGGCAACCTACGAGCAGTACTTC. The chain uses TRBV2 and TRBJ2-7; TRBD1 matches at 9 bases. Germline V gene lookup returns CDR1 SNHLY and CDR2 FYNNEI. The CDR3 runs 16 residues. Trimming cost V 10 bases and J 2 bases; bases outside gene matches: 15. The full variable domain, rest sourced from reference TRBV2 and TRBJ2-7, is EPEVTQTPSHQVTQMGQEVILRCVPISNHLYFYWYRQILGQKVEFLVSFYNNEISEKSEIFDDQFSVERPDGSNFTLKIRSTKLEDSAMYFCATNSLDRGATYEQYFGPGTRLTVT.

This clone has only a few counts. The same CDR3 also results from other DNA sequences found in this sample. The gene calls are TRBV6-2 or TRBV6-3 and TRBJ1-1; 7 bases are shared with TRBD1. CDR3 length: 15 residues. Germline V gene data show CDR1 as MNHEY and CDR2 as SVGEGT. The trim removed 2 bases at V and 2 bases at J, leaving 5 bases unmatched. The CDR3 coding sequence is TGTGCCAGCAGTTACCCACAGGGGTTAAACACTGAAGCTTTCTTT. Translated: CASSYPQGLNTEAFF.

This clone has only a few counts. J is TRBJ1-1 and V is TRBV27; D may be TRBD1 (6 bases). Trimming shortened V by 5 bases and J by 4 bases, and 11 bases separated the two germline ends. The CDR3 is 13 amino acids. Germline CDR1 reads MNHEY; CDR2 reads SMNVEV (reference sequence). The chain's CDR3 is CASSHTGFTEAFF. DNA of the CDR3: TGTGCCAGCAGTCACACAGGGTTCACTGAAGCTTTCTTT.

V gene TRBV5-6 combines with J gene TRBJ2-7; D may be TRBD1 (5 bases). Germline V gives CDR1 SGHDT, CDR2 YYEEEE. The CDR3 runs to 14 residues. V was shortened by 4 bases and J by 2 bases, with 13 bases between the two germline ends. The CDR3 nucleotides are TGTGCCAGCAGCCCCAGGGCAGGTCCCTACGAGCAGTACTTC. This translates into CASSPRAGPYEQYF.

The chain has TRBV6-1 and TRBJ1-6, with a tentative D call TRBD1 (6 bases). The CDR3 extends over 14 amino acids. The V gene's germline CDR1 is MNHNS and CDR2 SASEGT. Deletions cut 0 bases from V and 6 bases from J, with 6 bases between. CDR3 protein: CASSEAQGNSPLHF. The DNA of the CDR3 is TGTGCCAGCAGTGAAGCACAGGGTAATTCACCCCTCCACTTT.

The chain carries TRBV5-8 and TRBJ1-4, with 9 nucleotides matching TRBD1. J lost 5 bases, V lost 4 bases, and 3 bases had no gene match. Germline V gene lookup returns CDR1 SGHTS and CDR2 YDEGEE. This CDR3 is 14 amino acids long. CDR3 residues: CASSIGQGNEKLFF. The CDR3 DNA sequence: TGTGCCAGCAGCATTGGACAGGGGAATGAAAAACTGTTTTTT.

The rearrangement links TRBV7-2 to TRBJ2-4, with D perhaps matching TRBD1 (7 bases). CDR3 length: 15 residues. V shed 5 bases and J shed 4 bases, with 15 bases lying between them. Germline values: CDR1 SGHTA, CDR2 FQGNSA. The CDR3 loop is CASSPKQGRKNIQYF. CDR3 DNA sequence: TGTGCCAGCAGCCCTAAACAGGGGAGGAAAAACATTCAGTACTTC. Full variable domain (remainder filled in from reference TRBV7-2 and TRBJ2-4): GAGVSQSPSNKVTEKGKDVELRCDPISGHTALYWYRQSLGQGLEFLIYFQGNSAPDKSGLPSDRFSAERTGGSVSTLTIQRTQQEDSAVYLCASSPKQGRKNIQYFGAGTRLSVL.

This clone was counted between two and nine times. The rearrangement uses TRBV7-9 and TRBJ2-7; TRBD2 matches at 9 bases. The CDR3 spans 16 residues. Germline V lookup: CDR1 SEHNR, CDR2 FQNEAQ (reference sequence). J lost 2 bases, V lost 2 bases, and 7 bases had no gene match. CDR3 protein: CASSLSRSGGTYEQYF. CDR3 nucleotide sequence: TGTGCCAGCAGCTTAAGTCGGAGCGGGGGGACCTACGAGCAGTACTTC.

The rearrangement uses TRBV7-2 and TRBJ2-7; 8 bases match TRBD1. V lost 5 bases and J lost 2; bases outside the gene matches: 11. The CDR3 covers 16 residues. Germline V lookup: CDR1 SGHTA, CDR2 FQGNSA. The CDR3, as DNA: TGTGCCAGCAGCCCCGCGGCGGGGACAGGAACCTACGAGCAGTACTTC. Protein product: CASSPAAGTGTYEQYF. Full variable domain (outside the CDR3, taken from reference TRBV7-2 and TRBJ2-7): GAGVSQSPSNKVTEKGKDVELRCDPISGHTALYWYRQSLGQGLEFLIYFQGNSAPDKSGLPSDRFSAERTGGSVSTLTIQRTQQEDSAVYLCASSPAAGTGTYEQYFGPGTRLTVT.

The V call is TRBV7-3, the J call TRBJ1-1, with 7 bases lining up with TRBD1. V shed 5 bases, J shed 4 bases, and the junction held 10 bases outside the gene matches. Germline lookup yields CDR1 SGHTA and CDR2 FQGTGA. The CDR3 has 15 residues. This chain's CDR3 is CASSGRGQFGTEAFF. The CDR3 region has the DNA TGTGCCAGCAGCGGTAGGGGGCAGTTCGGCACTGAAGCTTTCTTT.

V is TRBV3-1 (or the pseudogene TRBV3-2) and J is TRBJ1-3, with D perhaps TRBD1 (5 bases). Trimming removed 4 bases from V and 8 bases from J, with 12 bases in between. Germline lookup yields CDR1 LGHDT and CDR2 YNNKEL (reference sequence). The CDR3 loop spans 13 amino acids. The CDR3 loop reads CASSRQGSDTIYF. As DNA, the CDR3 is TGTGCCAGCAGCCGGCAGGGCTCCGACACCATATATTTT.

The CDR3 protein is CASSSSRIGGAEDTQYF. The CDR3 nucleotides read TGTGCCAGCAGCTCGTCCCGGATCGGGGGGGCGGAAGATACGCAGTATTTT. The rearrangement uses TRBV9 and TRBJ2-3; 8 bases line up with TRBD2. Trimming cost V 4 bases and J 5 bases; bases outside gene matches: 15. The CDR3 is 17 amino acids. CDR1 is SGDLS and CDR2 is YYNGEE in the germline V gene.

This CDR3 is CASSRGGAPDTQYF. Here the CDR3 DNA reads TGTGCCAGCAGCCGCGGGGGGGCCCCTGATACGCAGTATTTT. This chain uses TRBV9 with TRBJ2-3, with TRBD2 matching 9 bases. V shed 4 bases, J shed 6 bases, and the junction held 6 bases outside the gene matches. The germline V gene has CDR1 SGDLS and CDR2 YYNGEE. The CDR3 has 14 residues. Full variable domain (outside the CDR3, taken from reference TRBV9 and TRBJ2-3): DSGVTQTPKHLITATGQRVTLRCSPRSGDLSVYWYQQSLDQGLQFLIQYYNGEERAKGNILERFSAQQFPDLHSELNLSSLELGDSALYFCASSRGGAPDTQYFGPGTRLTVL.

The V gene is TRBV28, the J gene TRBJ2-7; unclear D gene. Between the trimmed V and J ends, which lost 5 bases and 0 bases, there was a span of 14 bases. CDR3 length equals 15 residues. Germline lookup yields CDR1 MDHEN and CDR2 SYDVKM. The CDR3 DNA follows: TGTGCCAGCAGTAAACCGGGTTCCAGCTCCTACGAGCAGTACTTC. It specifies CASSKPGSSSYEQYF. The full variable domain, in which reference TRBV28 and TRBJ2-7 provide the parts outside the CDR3, is DVKVTQSSRYLVKRTGEKVFLECVQDMDHENMFWYRQDPGLGLRLIYFSYDVKMKEKGDIPEGYSVSREKKERFSLILESASTNQTSMYLCASSKPGSSSYEQYFGPGTRLTVT.

CDR3 nucleotide sequence: TGTGCCAGCAGCACGAAGCAGGGGCGCAATCAGCCCCAGCATTTT. Translation: CASSTKQGRNQPQHF. The rearrangement links TRBV21-1 to TRBJ1-5; no DNA check was done on the table's D call, TRBD1. TRBV21-1 is assigned pseudogene status. The CDR3 loop spans 15 amino acids.

The CDR3 coding sequence is TGCGCCAGCAGCTTGGTACAGGGTAGAACCGGGGAGCTGTTTTTT. As protein: CASSLVQGRTGELFF. The chain joins TRBV5-1 to TRBJ2-2, with D maybe TRBD1 (6 bases). CDR3 size: 15 residues. The V gene lost 0 bases and the J gene lost 5 bases, with 11 bases spanning the gap. Germline-derived CDR1 and CDR2 are SGHRS and YFSETQ.

The CDR3 loop is CASSSDYGYTF. DNA for the CDR3: TGCGCCAGCAGCTCCGACTATGGCTACACCTTC. This rearrangement joins TRBV5-1 to TRBJ1-2, with D unresolved. The CDR3 extends over 11 amino acids. Germline V gene data show CDR1 as SGHRS and CDR2 as YFSETQ. Trimming stripped 3 bases from V and 3 bases from J, with 3 bases between.